These T cell receptor beta chains were read from a single sample in a study of cytomegalovirus exposure and HLA in healthy donors. Clones were sequenced by immunoSEQ multiplex PCR, and TCRdb holds only the in-frame ones, with some missing. The repertoire holds tens of thousands of clones, with less than 65% as singletons. Sequencing was carried out using PBMCs. These receptors were collected from a woman between 25 and 40 years old in good health and CMV-seropositive. The CDR3 runs from the conserved cysteine through the conserved F or W. The order of the fields is D gene, V gene, J gene, clone size, CDR3 protein, CDR3 DNA. The D gene is left open where the match is weak. A row's size may be missing; if present it is once, few, many or a size class.

d_gene: .
v_gene: TRBV9
j_gene: TRBJ2-2
abundance: .
CDR3aa: CASRKGESTGELFF
CDR3nt: TGTGCCAGCAGGAAAGGGGAAAGCACCGGGGAGCTGTTTTTT

d_gene: TRBD2
v_gene: TRBV5-1
j_gene: TRBJ2-3
abundance: once
CDR3aa: CASSLLAGGPADTQYF
CDR3nt: TGCGCCAGCAGCTTATTAGCGGGGGGGCCGGCGGATACGCAGTATTTT

d_gene: TRBD1
v_gene: TRBV11-2
j_gene: TRBJ1-1
abundance: once
CDR3aa: CASSHGLGQGAFF
CDR3nt: TGTGCCAGCAGCCACGGACTGGGACAGGGAGCTTTCTTT

d_gene: .
v_gene: TRBV19
j_gene: TRBJ1-5
abundance: .
CDR3aa: CASSIEGRGYQPQHF
CDR3nt: TGTGCCAGTAGTATAGAAGGTAGAGGGTATCAGCCCCAGCATTTT

d_gene: .
v_gene: TRBV10-1
j_gene: TRBJ1-4
abundance: medium-sized
CDR3aa: CASSESQGGKLFF
CDR3nt: TGCGCCAGCAGTGAGTCTCAGGGCGGAAAACTGTTTTTT

d_gene: .
v_gene: TRBV4-2
j_gene: TRBJ1-2
abundance: .
CDR3aa: CASSQPDRTNYGYTF
CDR3nt: TGTGCCAGCAGCCAGCCCGACAGGACCAACTATGGCTACACCTTC

d_gene: .
v_gene: TRBV7-9
j_gene: TRBJ1-1
abundance: .
CDR3aa: CASSTERERAGNTEAFF
CDR3nt: TGTGCCAGCAGTACAGAACGGGAGCGGGCCGGGAACACTGAAGCTTTCTTT

d_gene: TRBD1
v_gene: TRBV25-1
j_gene: TRBJ1-6
abundance: .
CDR3aa: CASSSTGGVNSPLHF
CDR3nt: TGTGCCAGCAGCTCAACAGGGGGCGTAAATTCACCCCTCCACTTT

d_gene: .
v_gene: TRBV11-2
j_gene: TRBJ2-1
abundance: .
CDR3aa: CASSLDLGASYNEQFF
CDR3nt: TGTGCCAGCAGCTTAGATCTGGGGGCCTCCTACAATGAGCAGTTCTTC

d_gene: .
v_gene: TRBV5-1
j_gene: TRBJ1-2
abundance: .
CDR3aa: CASSLLGREKIDNYGYPF
CDR3nt: TGCGCCAGCAGCTTGTTAGGACGGGAGAAAATCGATAACTATGGCTACCCCTTC

d_gene: .
v_gene: TRBV20-1
j_gene: TRBJ2-5
abundance: .
CDR3aa: CSAREPETQYF
CDR3nt: TGCAGTGCTAGGGAGCCGGAGACCCAGTACTTC

d_gene: .
v_gene: TRBV19
j_gene: TRBJ2-3
abundance: .
CDR3aa: CASRPRGATDTQYF
CDR3nt: TGTGCCAGTAGGCCACGGGGGGCGACAGATACGCAGTATTTT

d_gene: TRBD2
v_gene: TRBV7-2
j_gene: TRBJ2-1
abundance: .
CDR3aa: CASSDLAGGYNEQFF
CDR3nt: TGTGCCAGCAGTGATTTAGCGGGGGGATACAATGAGCAGTTCTTC

d_gene: TRBD1
v_gene: TRBV5-4
j_gene: TRBJ2-5
abundance: .
CDR3aa: CASSMTGSETQYF
CDR3nt: TGTGCCAGCAGCATGACAGGGTCAGAGACCCAGTACTTC

d_gene: .
v_gene: TRBV29-1
j_gene: TRBJ2-1
abundance: .
CDR3aa: CSVDQGYNEQFF
CDR3nt: TGCAGCGTTGATCAGGGATACAATGAGCAGTTCTTC

d_gene: TRBD2
v_gene: TRBV4-3
j_gene: TRBJ2-1
abundance: once
CDR3aa: CASSQDAASGGNEQFF
CDR3nt: TGCGCCAGCAGCCAAGACGCTGCTAGCGGGGGCAATGAGCAGTTCTTC

d_gene: .
v_gene: TRBV27
j_gene: TRBJ1-5
abundance: .
CDR3aa: CASSLWGRQGPQHF
CDR3nt: TGTGCCAGCTCCCTTTGGGGCCGACAAGGGCCCCAGCATTTT

d_gene: TRBD1
v_gene: TRBV11-2
j_gene: TRBJ1-2
abundance: .
CDR3aa: CASTPDRGYGYTF
CDR3nt: TGTGCCAGCACCCCTGACAGGGGCTATGGCTACACCTTC

d_gene: TRBD1
v_gene: TRBV5-1
j_gene: TRBJ1-2
abundance: .
CDR3aa: CASSLATGEEYGYTF
CDR3nt: TGCGCCAGCAGCTTGGCAACAGGGGAGGAGTATGGCTACACCTTC

d_gene: .
v_gene: TRBV6-5
j_gene: TRBJ1-2
abundance: few
CDR3aa: CASGYGQGDNYGYTF
CDR3nt: TGTGCCAGCGGTTACGGGCAAGGGGATAACTATGGCTACACCTTC

d_gene: .
v_gene: TRBV28
j_gene: TRBJ2-1
abundance: .
CDR3aa: CASRLAWNEQFF
CDR3nt: TGTGCCAGCAGGTTGGCCTGGAATGAGCAGTTCTTC

d_gene: .
v_gene: TRBV2
j_gene: TRBJ2-3
abundance: .
CDR3aa: CASAFLAASTDTQYF
CDR3nt: TGTGCCAGCGCCTTCCTGGCGGCTAGCACAGATACGCAGTATTTT

d_gene: .
v_gene: TRBV5-4
j_gene: TRBJ2-3
abundance: few
CDR3aa: CASSRKGANTQYF
CDR3nt: TGTGCCAGCAGTCGCAAAGGGGCAAATACGCAGTATTTT

d_gene: TRBD1
v_gene: TRBV19
j_gene: TRBJ1-6
abundance: .
CDR3aa: CASSPQGGQGNSPLHF
CDR3nt: TGTGCCAGTAGTCCCCAAGGGGGACAGGGGAATTCACCCCTCCACTTT

d_gene: TRBD1
v_gene: TRBV15
j_gene: TRBJ1-2
abundance: few
CDR3aa: CATSRGTGVRSYGYTF
CDR3nt: TGTGCCACCAGCAGGGGTACAGGGGTTAGAAGCTATGGCTACACCTTC

d_gene: .
v_gene: TRBV4-2
j_gene: TRBJ1-2
abundance: .
CDR3aa: CASSQDRRQEVYGYTF
CDR3nt: TGTGCCAGCAGCCAGGACCGACGACAGGAGGTCTATGGCTACACCTTC

d_gene: .
v_gene: TRBV10-3
j_gene: TRBJ1-1
abundance: .
CDR3aa: CAISEGLGNGGTEAFF
CDR3nt: TGTGCCATCAGTGAAGGGTTGGGCAACGGGGGCACTGAAGCTTTCTTT

d_gene: .
v_gene: TRBV5-4
j_gene: TRBJ2-5
abundance: .
CDR3aa: CASTPQGQETQYF
CDR3nt: TGTGCCAGCACCCCCCAGGGTCAAGAGACCCAGTACTTC

d_gene: TRBD2
v_gene: TRBV5-4
j_gene: TRBJ2-7
abundance: .
CDR3aa: CASSSGLQEDYEQYF
CDR3nt: TGTGCCAGCAGCTCGGGACTACAGGAGGACTACGAGCAGTACTTC

d_gene: .
v_gene: TRBV7-2
j_gene: TRBJ1-2
abundance: once
CDR3aa: CASSFRGRGYGYTF
CDR3nt: TGTGCCAGCAGCTTCAGGGGAAGAGGGTATGGCTACACCTTC

d_gene: .
v_gene: TRBV28
j_gene: TRBJ1-4
abundance: few
CDR3aa: CASSLREKLFF
CDR3nt: TGTGCCAGCTCCTTGCGGGAAAAACTGTTTTTT

d_gene: .
v_gene: TRBV19
j_gene: TRBJ1-2
abundance: .
CDR3aa: CASSPVLQPFYGYTF
CDR3nt: TGTGCCAGTAGTCCGGTCCTCCAACCGTTCTATGGCTACACCTTC

d_gene: .
v_gene: TRBV6-4
j_gene: TRBJ1-1
abundance: few
CDR3aa: CASSAAVNTEAFF
CDR3nt: TGTGCCAGCAGTGCGGCGGTGAACACTGAAGCTTTCTTT

d_gene: TRBD2
v_gene: TRBV5-8
j_gene: TRBJ2-1
abundance: .
CDR3aa: CASSLAVYPGTSGDNEQFF
CDR3nt: TGTGCCAGCAGCTTGGCTGTATACCCTGGGACTAGCGGCGACAATGAGCAGTTCTTC

d_gene: .
v_gene: TRBV4-3
j_gene: TRBJ1-5
abundance: once
CDR3aa: CASSQARQGNQPQHF
CDR3nt: TGCGCCAGCAGCCAGGCTCGTCAGGGAAATCAGCCCCAGCATTTT

d_gene: TRBD1
v_gene: TRBV4-1
j_gene: TRBJ1-1
abundance: once
CDR3aa: CASSQPSGQANTEAFF
CDR3nt: TGCGCCAGCAGCCAACCTTCGGGACAGGCTAACACTGAAGCTTTCTTT

d_gene: .
v_gene: TRBV28
j_gene: TRBJ2-7
abundance: .
CDR3aa: CASSFYGQSYEQYF
CDR3nt: TGTGCCAGCAGTTTTTATGGACAGTCCTACGAGCAGTACTTC

d_gene: .
v_gene: TRBV6-1
j_gene: TRBJ1-5
abundance: few
CDR3aa: CASSEATGNQPQHF
CDR3nt: TGTGCCAGCAGTGAAGCTACAGGCAATCAGCCCCAGCATTTT

d_gene: .
v_gene: TRBV7-2
j_gene: TRBJ1-1
abundance: .
CDR3aa: CASSLLGASTEAFF
CDR3nt: TGTGCCAGCAGCTTACTAGGGGCGAGCACTGAAGCTTTCTTT

d_gene: TRBD1
v_gene: TRBV18
j_gene: TRBJ1-1
abundance: .
CDR3aa: CASSQGQGALDEAFF
CDR3nt: TGTGCCAGCTCACAAGGACAGGGTGCGTTGGATGAAGCTTTCTTT

d_gene: .
v_gene: TRBV2
j_gene: TRBJ1-5
abundance: .
CDR3aa: CASRLPGGSSNQPQHF
CDR3nt: TGTGCCAGCAGGCTACCTGGAGGTTCAAGCAATCAGCCCCAGCATTTT

d_gene: TRBD2
v_gene: TRBV2
j_gene: TRBJ2-5
abundance: .
CDR3aa: CASSDASGGAETQYF
CDR3nt: TGTGCCAGCAGTGACGCTAGCGGGGGGGCAGAGACCCAGTACTTC

d_gene: .
v_gene: TRBV21-1
j_gene: TRBJ2-2
abundance: .
CDR3aa: CASRERRTGELFF
CDR3nt: TGTGCCAGCAGGGAAAGGAGGACCGGGGAGCTGTTTTTT

d_gene: .
v_gene: TRBV7-3
j_gene: TRBJ2-2
abundance: .
CDR3aa: CASSPQQGGTGELFF
CDR3nt: TGTGCCAGCAGCCCCCAGCAGGGGGGCACCGGGGAGCTGTTTTTT

d_gene: .
v_gene: TRBV30
j_gene: TRBJ1-1
abundance: .
CDR3aa: CAWDPLGVMNTEAFF
CDR3nt: TGTGCCTGGGACCCCCTCGGGGTAATGAACACTGAAGCTTTCTTT

d_gene: .
v_gene: TRBV27
j_gene: TRBJ2-5
abundance: few
CDR3aa: CASSSRRQETQYF
CDR3nt: TGTGCCAGCAGTTCACGCCGGCAAGAGACCCAGTACTTC

d_gene: TRBD2
v_gene: TRBV6-4
j_gene: TRBJ2-3
abundance: .
CDR3aa: CASSDSAGTSVYF
CDR3nt: TGTGCCAGCAGTGACTCGGCCGGGACTAGCGTATATTTT

d_gene: .
v_gene: TRBV7-9
j_gene: TRBJ2-7
abundance: few
CDR3aa: CSSSGQNYEQYF
CDR3nt: TGTTCCAGCAGTGGGCAGAACTACGAGCAGTACTTC

d_gene: .
v_gene: TRBV19
j_gene: TRBJ1-2
abundance: .
CDR3aa: CASSGGTGYTF
CDR3nt: TGTGCCAGTAGCGGGGGAACTGGCTACACCTTC

d_gene: TRBD1
v_gene: TRBV14
j_gene: TRBJ1-5
abundance: .
CDR3aa: CASSHLNRGLTAQHF
CDR3nt: TGTGCCAGCAGCCATTTAAACAGGGGTCTGACGGCCCAGCATTTT

d_gene: .
v_gene: TRBV5-1
j_gene: TRBJ2-3
abundance: .
CDR3aa: CASSSTGTGSTDTQYF
CDR3nt: TGCGCCAGCAGCTCCACGGGTACGGGGAGCACAGATACGCAGTATTTT

d_gene: TRBD1
v_gene: TRBV6-1
j_gene: TRBJ2-7
abundance: .
CDR3aa: CASRTGAEQYF
CDR3nt: TGTGCCAGCAGGACAGGGGCCGAGCAGTACTTC

d_gene: .
v_gene: TRBV2
j_gene: TRBJ1-2
abundance: few
CDR3aa: CASSGGGGYPF
CDR3nt: TGTGCCAGCAGTGGGGGGGGTGGCTACCCCTTC

d_gene: .
v_gene: TRBV9
j_gene: TRBJ2-1
abundance: few
CDR3aa: CASSVRPVSGISYNEQFF
CDR3nt: TGTGCCAGCAGCGTTCGGCCGGTCTCGGGTATCTCCTACAATGAGCAGTTCTTC

d_gene: TRBD2
v_gene: TRBV19
j_gene: TRBJ2-2
abundance: .
CDR3aa: CASSIAGGRAVGELFF
CDR3nt: TGTGCCAGTAGTATAGCGGGGGGGCGCGCGGTCGGGGAGCTGTTTTTT

d_gene: .
v_gene: TRBV18
j_gene: TRBJ1-1
abundance: .
CDR3aa: CASSLGGNTEAFF
CDR3nt: TGTGCCAGCTCACTTGGCGGGAACACTGAAGCTTTCTTT

d_gene: TRBD1
v_gene: TRBV5-5
j_gene: TRBJ1-6
abundance: .
CDR3aa: CASSLAPQTGGDSPLHF
CDR3nt: TGTGCCAGCAGCTTGGCGCCGCAAACAGGGGGCGATTCACCCCTCCACTTT

d_gene: TRBD2
v_gene: TRBV7-9
j_gene: TRBJ2-5
abundance: .
CDR3aa: CASSSGLAGGRLETQYF
CDR3nt: TGTGCCAGCAGCTCCGGACTAGCGGGGGGGCGATTGGAGACCCAGTACTTC

d_gene: .
v_gene: TRBV19
j_gene: TRBJ2-3
abundance: once
CDR3aa: CASSIGQADTQYF
CDR3nt: TGTGCCAGTAGTATAGGGCAGGCAGATACGCAGTATTTT